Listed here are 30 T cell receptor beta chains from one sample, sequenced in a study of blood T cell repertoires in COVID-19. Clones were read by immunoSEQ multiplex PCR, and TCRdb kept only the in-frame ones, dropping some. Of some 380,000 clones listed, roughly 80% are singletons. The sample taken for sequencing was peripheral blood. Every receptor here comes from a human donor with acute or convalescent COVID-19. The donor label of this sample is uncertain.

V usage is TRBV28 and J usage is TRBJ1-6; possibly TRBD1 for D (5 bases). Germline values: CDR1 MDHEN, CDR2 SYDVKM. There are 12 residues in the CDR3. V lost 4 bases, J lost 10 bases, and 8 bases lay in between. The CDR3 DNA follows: TGTGCCAGCAGTTCAGGGCCCTCACCCCTCCACTTT. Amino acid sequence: CASSSGPSPLHF.

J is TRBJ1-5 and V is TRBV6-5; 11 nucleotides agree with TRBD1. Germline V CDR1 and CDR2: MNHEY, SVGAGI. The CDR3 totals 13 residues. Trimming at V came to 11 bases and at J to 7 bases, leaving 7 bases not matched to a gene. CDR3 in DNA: TGTGCCTGCGGACAGGGGGCGAGGCAGCCCCAGCATTTT. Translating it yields CACGQGARQPQHF.

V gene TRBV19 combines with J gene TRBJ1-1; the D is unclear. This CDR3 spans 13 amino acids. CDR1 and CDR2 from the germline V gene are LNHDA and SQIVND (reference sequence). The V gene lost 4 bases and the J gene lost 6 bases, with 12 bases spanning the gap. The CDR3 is CASSRSEVAEAFF. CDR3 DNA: TGTGCCAGTAGTAGGTCGGAGGTAGCTGAAGCTTTCTTT.

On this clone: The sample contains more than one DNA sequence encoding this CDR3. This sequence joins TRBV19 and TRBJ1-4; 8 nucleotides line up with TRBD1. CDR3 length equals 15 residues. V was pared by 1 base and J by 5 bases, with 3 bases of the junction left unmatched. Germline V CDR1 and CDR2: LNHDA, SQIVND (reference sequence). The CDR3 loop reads CASSIGQGPNEKLFF. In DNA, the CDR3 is TGTGCCAGTAGTATAGGACAGGGGCCCAATGAAAAACTGTTTTTT.

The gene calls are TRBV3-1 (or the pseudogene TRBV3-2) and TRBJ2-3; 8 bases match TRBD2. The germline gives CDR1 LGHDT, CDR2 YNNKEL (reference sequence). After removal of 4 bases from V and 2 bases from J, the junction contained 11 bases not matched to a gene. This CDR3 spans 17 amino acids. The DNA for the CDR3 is TGTGCCAGCAGCCTTGAATTAGCGGGGCCAAACACAGATACGCAGTATTTT. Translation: CASSLELAGPNTDTQYF.

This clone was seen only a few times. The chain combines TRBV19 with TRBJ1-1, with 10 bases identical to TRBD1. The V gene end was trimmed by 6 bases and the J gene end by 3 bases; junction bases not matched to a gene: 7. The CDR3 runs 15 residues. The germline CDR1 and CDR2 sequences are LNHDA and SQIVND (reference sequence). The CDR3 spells CASRRQGAYDTEAFF. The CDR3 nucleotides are TGTGCCAGTAGGCGACAGGGGGCATATGACACTGAAGCTTTCTTT. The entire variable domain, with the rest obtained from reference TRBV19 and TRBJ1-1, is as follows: DGGITQSPKYLFRKEGQNVTLSCEQNLNHDAMYWYRQDPGQGLRLIYYSQIVNDFQKGDIAEGYSVSREKKESFPLTVTSAQKNPTAFYLCASRRQGAYDTEAFFGQGTRLTVV.

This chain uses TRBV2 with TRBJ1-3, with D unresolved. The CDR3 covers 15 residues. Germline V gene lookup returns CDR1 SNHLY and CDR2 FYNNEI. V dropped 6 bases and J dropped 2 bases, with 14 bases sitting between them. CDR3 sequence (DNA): TGTGCCAGCAGACCCGAGACTGCGGCTGGAAACACCATATATTTT. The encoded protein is CASRPETAAGNTIYF.

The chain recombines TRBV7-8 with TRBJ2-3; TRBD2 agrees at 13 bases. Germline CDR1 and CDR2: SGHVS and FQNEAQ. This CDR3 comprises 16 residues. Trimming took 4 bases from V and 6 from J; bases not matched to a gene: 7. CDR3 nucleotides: TGTGCCAGCAGCTATAGGACTAGCGGGGGAAGGGATACGCAGTATTTT. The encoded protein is CASSYRTSGGRDTQYF.

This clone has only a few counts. The CDR3 coding sequence is TGTGCCTGGATTCCGACAGTTGCTAACTATGGCTACACCTTC. Protein: CAWIPTVANYGYTF. The chain combines TRBV30 with TRBJ1-2; possibly TRBD1 for D (5 bases). CDR1 and CDR2 from the germline V gene are GTSNPN and SVGIG (reference sequence). V gave up 4 bases and J gave up 0 bases, with 12 bases separating them. The CDR3 totals 14 residues.

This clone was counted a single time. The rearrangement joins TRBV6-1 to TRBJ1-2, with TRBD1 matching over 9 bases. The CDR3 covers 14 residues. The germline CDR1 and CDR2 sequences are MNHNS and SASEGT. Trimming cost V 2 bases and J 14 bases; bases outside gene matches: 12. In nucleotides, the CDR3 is TGTGCCAGCAGTGAAATAGGACAGGGGAGTCCCGAGACCTTC. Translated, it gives CASSEIGQGSPETF.

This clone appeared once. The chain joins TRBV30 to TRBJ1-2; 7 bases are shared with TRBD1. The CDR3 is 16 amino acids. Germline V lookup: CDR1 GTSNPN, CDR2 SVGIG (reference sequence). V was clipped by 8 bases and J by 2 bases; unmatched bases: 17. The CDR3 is CAGRILRDRENYGYTF. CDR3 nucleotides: TGTGCCGGAAGGATTCTACGGGACAGAGAAAACTATGGCTACACCTTC. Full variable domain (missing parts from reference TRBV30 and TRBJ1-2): SQTIHQWPATLVQPVGSPLSLECTVEGTSNPNLYWYRQAAGRGLQLLFYSVGIGQISSEVPQNLSASRPQDRQFILSSKKLLLSDSGFYLCAGRILRDRENYGYTFGSGTRLTVV.

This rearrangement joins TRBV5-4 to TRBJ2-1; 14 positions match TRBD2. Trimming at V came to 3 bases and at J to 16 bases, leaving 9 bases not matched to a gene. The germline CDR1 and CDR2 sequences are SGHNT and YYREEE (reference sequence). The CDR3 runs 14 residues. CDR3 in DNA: TGTGCCAGCAGCTCAACCGGGACTAGCGGGAGAATATTCTTC. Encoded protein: CASSSTGTSGRIFF.

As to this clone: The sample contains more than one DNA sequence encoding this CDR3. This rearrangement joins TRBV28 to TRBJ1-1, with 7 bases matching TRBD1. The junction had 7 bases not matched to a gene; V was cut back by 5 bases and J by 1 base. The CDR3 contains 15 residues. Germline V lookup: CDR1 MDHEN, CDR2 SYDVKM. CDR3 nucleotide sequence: TGTGCCAGCAGTCCAACCGGGACAGCGAACACTGAAGCTTTCTTT. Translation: CASSPTGTANTEAFF.

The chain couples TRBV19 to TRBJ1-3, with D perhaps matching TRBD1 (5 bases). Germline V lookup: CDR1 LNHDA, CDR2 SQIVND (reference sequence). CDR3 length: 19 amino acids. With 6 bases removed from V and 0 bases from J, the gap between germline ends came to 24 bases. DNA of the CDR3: TGTGCCAGTAGCCGCACTCCCGGGACTGTCCAAAGCTCTGGAAACACCATATATTTT. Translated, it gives CASSRTPGTVQSSGNTIYF.

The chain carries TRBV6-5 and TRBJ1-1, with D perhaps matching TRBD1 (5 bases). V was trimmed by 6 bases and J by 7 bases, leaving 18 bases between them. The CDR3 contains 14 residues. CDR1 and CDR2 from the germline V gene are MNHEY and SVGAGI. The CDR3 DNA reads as TGTGCCAGCAGGACCCCCAACGGGGGGGGTGAAGCTTTCTTT. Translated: CASRTPNGGGEAFF.

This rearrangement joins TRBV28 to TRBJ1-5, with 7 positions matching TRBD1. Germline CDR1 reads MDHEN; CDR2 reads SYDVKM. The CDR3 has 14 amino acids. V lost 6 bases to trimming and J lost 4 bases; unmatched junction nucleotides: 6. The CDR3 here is CASRTQGVNQPQHF. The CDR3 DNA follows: TGTGCCAGCAGAACTCAGGGGGTAAATCAGCCCCAGCATTTT.

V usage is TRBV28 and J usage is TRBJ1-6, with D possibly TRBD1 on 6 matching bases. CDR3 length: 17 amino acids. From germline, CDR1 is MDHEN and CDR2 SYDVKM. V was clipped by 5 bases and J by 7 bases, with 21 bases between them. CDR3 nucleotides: TGTGCCAGCAGTACACCGCAAACAGGGAGCCTCAATTCACCCCTCCACTTT. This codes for CASSTPQTGSLNSPLHF.

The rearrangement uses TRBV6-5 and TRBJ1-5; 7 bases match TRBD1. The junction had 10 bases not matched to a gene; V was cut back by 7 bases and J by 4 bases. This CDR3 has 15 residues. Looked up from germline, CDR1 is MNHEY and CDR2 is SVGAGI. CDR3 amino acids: CASTQGGRLNQPQHF. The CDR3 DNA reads TGTGCCAGCACCCAAGGGGGCAGGCTGAATCAGCCCCAGCATTTT.

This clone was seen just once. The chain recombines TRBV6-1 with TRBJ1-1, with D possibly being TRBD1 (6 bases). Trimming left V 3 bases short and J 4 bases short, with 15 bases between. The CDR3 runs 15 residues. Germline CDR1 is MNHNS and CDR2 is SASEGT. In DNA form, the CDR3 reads TGTGCCAGCAGTGATCATCAGGGGATGGGCACTGAAGCTTTCTTT. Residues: CASSDHQGMGTEAFF.

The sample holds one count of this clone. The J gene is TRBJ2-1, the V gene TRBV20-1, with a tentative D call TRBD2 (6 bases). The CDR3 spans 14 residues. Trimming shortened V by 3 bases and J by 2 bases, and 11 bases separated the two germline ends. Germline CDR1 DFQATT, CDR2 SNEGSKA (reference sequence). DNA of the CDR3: TGCAGTGCTAGTACCGGGGGTCCCTACAATGAGCAGTTCTTC. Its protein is CSASTGGPYNEQFF.

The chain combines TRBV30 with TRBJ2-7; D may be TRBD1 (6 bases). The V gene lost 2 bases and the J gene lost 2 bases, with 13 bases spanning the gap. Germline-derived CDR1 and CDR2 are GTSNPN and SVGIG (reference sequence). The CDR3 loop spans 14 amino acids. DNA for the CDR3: TGTGCCTGGAGTTTAACAGGGAAGACCTACGAGCAGTACTTC. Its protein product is CAWSLTGKTYEQYF.

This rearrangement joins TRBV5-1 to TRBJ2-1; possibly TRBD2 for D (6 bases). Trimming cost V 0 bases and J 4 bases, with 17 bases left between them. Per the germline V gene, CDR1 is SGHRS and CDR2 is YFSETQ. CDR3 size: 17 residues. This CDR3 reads CASSLGNLGGGYNEQFF. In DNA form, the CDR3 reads TGCGCCAGCAGCTTGGGGAATCTGGGAGGTGGATACAATGAGCAGTTCTTC.

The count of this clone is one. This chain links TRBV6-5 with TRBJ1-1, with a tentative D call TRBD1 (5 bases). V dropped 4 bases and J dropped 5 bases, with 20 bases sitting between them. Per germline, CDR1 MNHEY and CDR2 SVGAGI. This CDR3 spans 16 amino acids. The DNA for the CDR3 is TGTGCCAGCAGTTCTGCGGGGGGGGTTAGTAGTACTGAAGCTTTCTTT. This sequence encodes CASSSAGGVSSTEAFF.

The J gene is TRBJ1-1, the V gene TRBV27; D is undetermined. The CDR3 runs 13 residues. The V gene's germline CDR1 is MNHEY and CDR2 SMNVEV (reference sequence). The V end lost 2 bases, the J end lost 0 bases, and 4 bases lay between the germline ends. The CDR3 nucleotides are TGTGCCAGCAGTTTAGTATTGAACACTGAAGCTTTCTTT. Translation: CASSLVLNTEAFF.

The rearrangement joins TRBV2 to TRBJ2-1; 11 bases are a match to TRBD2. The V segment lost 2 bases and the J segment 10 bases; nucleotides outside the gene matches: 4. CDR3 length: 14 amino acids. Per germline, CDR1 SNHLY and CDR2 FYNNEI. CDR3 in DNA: TGTGCCAGCAGTGAATTAGCGGGGGGGATGGAGCAGTTCTTC. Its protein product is CASSELAGGMEQFF.

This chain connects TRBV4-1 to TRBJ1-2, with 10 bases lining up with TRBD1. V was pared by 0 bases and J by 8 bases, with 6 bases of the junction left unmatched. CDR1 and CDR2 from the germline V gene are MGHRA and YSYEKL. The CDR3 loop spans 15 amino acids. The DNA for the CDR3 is TGCGCCAGCAGCCAAGATCTTTGGGGACAGGGGGGCTACACCTTC. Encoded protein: CASSQDLWGQGGYTF.

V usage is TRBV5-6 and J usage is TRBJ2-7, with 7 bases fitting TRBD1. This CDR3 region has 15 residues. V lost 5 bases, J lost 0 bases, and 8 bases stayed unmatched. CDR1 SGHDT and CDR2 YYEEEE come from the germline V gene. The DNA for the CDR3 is TGTGCCAGCAGGCCGGGACAGCTTCTCTCCTACGAGCAGTACTTC. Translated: CASRPGQLLSYEQYF. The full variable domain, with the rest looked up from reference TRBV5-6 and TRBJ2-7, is DAGVTQSPTHLIKTRGQQVTLRCSPKSGHDTVSWYQQALGQGPQFIFQYYEEEERQRGNFPDRFSGHQFPNYSSELNVNALLLGDSALYLCASRPGQLLSYEQYFGPGTRLTVT.

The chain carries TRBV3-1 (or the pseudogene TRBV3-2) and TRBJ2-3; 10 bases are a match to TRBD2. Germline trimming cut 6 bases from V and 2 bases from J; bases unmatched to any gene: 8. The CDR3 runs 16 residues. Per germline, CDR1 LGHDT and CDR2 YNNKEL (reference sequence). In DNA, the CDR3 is TGTGCCAGCAGGCCACGTAGCGGGGGGTTCACAGATACGCAGTATTTT. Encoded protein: CASRPRSGGFTDTQYF.

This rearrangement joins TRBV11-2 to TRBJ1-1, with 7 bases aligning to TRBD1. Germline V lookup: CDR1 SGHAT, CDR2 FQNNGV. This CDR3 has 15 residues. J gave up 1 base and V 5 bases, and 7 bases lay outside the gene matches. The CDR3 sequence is CASSRAGTANTEAFF. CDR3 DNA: TGTGCCAGCAGCCGAGCCGGGACAGCGAACACTGAAGCTTTCTTT. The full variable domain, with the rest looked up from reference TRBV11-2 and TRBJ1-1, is EAGVAQSPRYKIIEKRQSVAFWCNPISGHATLYWYQQILGQGPKLLIQFQNNGVVDDSQLPKDRFSAERLKGVDSTLKIQPAKLEDSAVYLCASSRAGTANTEAFFGQGTRLTVV.

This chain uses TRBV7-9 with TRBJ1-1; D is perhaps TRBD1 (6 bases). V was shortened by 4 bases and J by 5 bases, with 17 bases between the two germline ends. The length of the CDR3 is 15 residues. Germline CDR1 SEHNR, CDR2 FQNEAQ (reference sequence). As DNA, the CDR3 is TGTGCCAGCAGCTCGGGGCAGGGGCGGCGGACTGAAGCTTTCTTT. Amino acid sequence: CASSSGQGRRTEAFF.